These 10 T cell receptor beta chains came from one sample sequenced in a study of OX40 agonist ivuxolimab in advanced cancers. The protocol was immunoSEQ multiplex PCR, while the TCRdb copy is restricted to in-frame clones and leaves out a portion. The sample carries some 70,000 clones, roughly 88% recorded once. Sequencing used CD4+ or CD8+ T cells sorted from blood, obtained in a trial of the OX40 agonist ivuxolimab. These receptors came from an adult with an advanced solid tumor such as melanoma, head and neck, liver or kidney cancer.

J is TRBJ2-7 and V is TRBV2; 7 bases fit TRBD2. In germline, CDR1 is SNHLY, CDR2 FYNNEI. The CDR3 spans 15 residues. Trimming removed 7 bases from V and 1 base from J; junction bases left unmatched: 10. The CDR3 DNA reads as TGTGCCAGCACTCAGGCGGGGGTTACGTCCTACGAGCAGTACTTC. Translating gives CASTQAGVTSYEQYF.

This clone came up a few times. The chain uses TRBV5-4 and TRBJ1-6, with 9 bases matching TRBD1. V lost 10 bases and J lost 7; bases outside the gene matches: 3. The CDR3 consists of 12 residues. The germline V gene has CDR1 SGHNT and CDR2 YYREEE (reference sequence). The CDR3 protein is CAWTGVNSPLHF. CDR3 coding DNA: TGTGCCTGGACAGGGGTCAATTCACCCCTCCACTTT.

The chain joins TRBV7-9 to TRBJ2-2; no definite D call. CDR3 length equals 15 residues. V was cut by 7 bases and J by 0 bases, with 12 bases left in between. CDR1 is SEHNR and CDR2 is FQNEAQ in the germline V gene (reference sequence). CDR3 DNA: TGTGCCAGCATCGAAGCGCAGACGAACACCGGGGAGCTGTTTTTT. Encoded protein: CASIEAQTNTGELFF. The whole variable domain, filled in from reference TRBV7-9 and TRBJ2-2, reads DTGVSQNPRHKITKRGQNVTFRCDPISEHNRLYWYRQTLGQGPEFLTYFQNEAQLEKSRLLSDRFSAERPKGSFSTLEIQRTEQGDSAMYLCASIEAQTNTGELFFGEGSRLTVL.

The chain couples TRBV27 to TRBJ2-1, with TRBD2 identical over 11 bases. The CDR3 has 16 amino acids. Germline V gives CDR1 MNHEY, CDR2 SMNVEV (reference sequence). J was trimmed by 6 bases and V by 2 bases; bases with no gene match: 6. CDR3 DNA sequence: TGTGCCAGCAGTTTAAGATTAGCGGGAGGGCCCAATGAGCAGTTCTTC. This gives the protein CASSLRLAGGPNEQFF.

CDR3 loop: CASSLGLASYNEQFF. DNA of the CDR3: TGTGCCAGCAGCTTGGGACTAGCGTCCTACAATGAGCAGTTCTTC. V usage is TRBV7-2 and J usage is TRBJ2-1, with 10 bases aligning to TRBD2. Per germline, CDR1 SGHTA and CDR2 FQGNSA. V lost 3 bases to trimming and J lost 1 base; unmatched junction nucleotides: 0. The length of the CDR3 is 15 residues.

This chain uses TRBV30 with TRBJ1-3; D not resolved. The germline V gene has CDR1 GTSNPN and CDR2 SVGIG (reference sequence). Trimming took off 0 bases at V and 4 bases at J, with 10 bases between the two ends. CDR3 size: 14 residues. The CDR3 loop reads CAWSVGPLGNTIYF. The DNA of the CDR3 is TGTGCCTGGAGTGTAGGCCCCCTAGGAAACACCATATATTTT.

CDR3 region: CASRTVEGTNSPLHF. CDR3 DNA: TGTGCCAGCAGAACCGTTGAGGGGACCAATTCACCCCTCCACTTT. The chain joins TRBV2 to TRBJ1-6, with D possibly TRBD1 on 5 matching bases. CDR1 is SNHLY and CDR2 is FYNNEI in the germline V gene. CDR3 length: 15 amino acids. Trimming cost V 6 bases and J 7 bases, with 16 bases left between them.

This chain uses TRBV7-3 with TRBJ2-3; D might be TRBD2 (7 bases). The CDR3 is 15 amino acids. Trimming cost V 5 bases and J 6 bases, with 18 bases left between them. Per the germline V gene, CDR1 is SGHTA and CDR2 is FQGTGA. The DNA for the CDR3 is TGTGCCAGCAGCCCACGAAGGGGGGGCGTGGATACGCAGTATTTT. Encoded protein: CASSPRRGGVDTQYF.

The chain recombines TRBV28 with TRBJ1-1; tentative D call: TRBD1 (5 bases). V was trimmed by 5 bases and J by 6 bases, leaving 19 bases between them. The CDR3 contains 15 residues. Germline V CDR1 and CDR2: MDHEN, SYDVKM. The CDR3: CASSRQKGPGSEAFF. CDR3 nucleotide sequence: TGTGCCAGCAGTCGACAGAAGGGACCAGGGTCTGAAGCTTTCTTT. Supplemented by reference TRBV28 and TRBJ1-1, the full variable domain reads DVKVTQSSRYLVKRTGEKVFLECVQDMDHENMFWYRQDPGLGLRLIYFSYDVKMKEKGDIPEGYSVSREKKERFSLILESASTNQTSMYLCASSRQKGPGSEAFFGQGTRLTVV.

CDR3 sequence (DNA): TGTGCCAGCACCTCGGCCCCAACCGGGGAGCTGTTTTTT. The encoded protein is CASTSAPTGELFF. J is TRBJ2-2 and V is TRBV14; D not resolved. The V end was cut by 7 bases, the J end by 5 bases, with 11 bases between. This CDR3 comprises 13 residues. Germline V gene lookup returns CDR1 SGHDN and CDR2 FVKESK.